This T cell receptor (beta chain) was retrieved from a study of T cell responses to AZD1222 COVID-19 vaccine. Method: immunoSEQ multiplex PCR; TCRdb's copy keeps in-frame clones and lacks some. There are some 170,000 clones in the sample; approximately 90% occur only once, and 1.5% to 2% lies in the top ten. The material sequenced was peripheral blood, taken 28 days after the second AZD1222 dose. The sequence derives from an adult who received the AZD1222 COVID-19 vaccine.

The CDR3 DNA follows: TGTGCCAGCAGCCCACATCCCAGGGAGGGCGAGCAGTACTTC. Translating it yields CASSPHPREGEQYF. This chain joins TRBV5-4 and TRBJ2-7, with 7 nucleotides matching TRBD2. Germline V gene lookup returns CDR1 SGHNT and CDR2 YYREEE (reference sequence). The CDR3 length is 14 residues. Trimming removed 4 bases from V and 6 bases from J; junction bases left unmatched: 10.